Listed here are 18 T cell receptor beta chains from one sample, sequenced in a study of cytomegalovirus exposure and HLA in healthy donors. A multiplex PCR was run with 60 Vbeta primers and 13 Jbeta primers. Produced via immunoSEQ multiplex PCR; TCRdb's table is partial and in-frame only. The repertoire holds roughly 130,000 clones, with about 73% as singletons. The material sequenced was PBMCs. The receptor source for this set is a human donor in good health.

The chain is built from TRBV4-2 and TRBJ1-3; 7 nucleotides match TRBD1. V gave up 4 bases and J gave up 4 bases; unmatched junction bases: 7. The CDR3 length is 15 residues. The V gene's germline CDR1 is LGHNA and CDR2 YNFKEQ. The CDR3 nucleotides read TGTGCCAGCAGCCGGGCCCAGGGGGAGGGAAACACCATATATTTT. It is translated as CASSRAQGEGNTIYF.

This clone was recorded once. The gene calls are TRBV5-3 and TRBJ2-4, with 7 bases that match TRBD1. TRBV5-3 is an ORF, with its function uncertain. V was pared by 3 bases and J by 6 bases, with 9 bases of the junction left unmatched. CDR3 size: 15 residues. Here the CDR3 reads CARSCPSDRTNIQYF. CDR3 DNA: TGTGCCAGAAGCTGCCCTTCGGACAGGACAAACATTCAGTACTTC.

This clone was found a few times. The V call is TRBV19, the J call TRBJ1-5, with D maybe TRBD1 (5 bases). Trimming took 0 bases from V and 6 from J, leaving 15 bases between them. Germline loops: CDR1 LNHDA, CDR2 SQIVND (reference sequence). CDR3 length: 16 amino acids. The CDR3 reads CASSIDSAGSVQPQHF. CDR3 bases: TGTGCCAGTAGTATAGATTCGGCAGGGTCTGTTCAGCCCCAGCATTTT.

The chain couples TRBV19 to TRBJ2-1, with TRBD2 identical over 7 bases. With V trimmed by 3 bases and J by 5 bases, 7 bases remained unmatched. This CDR3 region has 15 residues. Germline values: CDR1 LNHDA, CDR2 SQIVND (reference sequence). The CDR3 protein is CASSIVAGANNEQFF. The CDR3 coding sequence is TGTGCCAGTAGTATCGTCGCGGGAGCTAACAATGAGCAGTTCTTC.

The chain employs TRBV30 and TRBJ2-5, with TRBD1 matching 9 bases. J gave up 4 bases and V 3 bases, and 6 bases lay outside the gene matches. Germline V CDR1 and CDR2: GTSNPN, SVGIG (reference sequence). CDR3 length: 14 amino acids. The CDR3 DNA sequence: TGTGCCTGGAGGGAGTTGACAGGGGGAGAGACCCAGTACTTC. This codes for CAWRELTGGETQYF.

The chain is built from TRBV5-4 and TRBJ2-3; the match to TRBD1 covers 9 bases. The CDR3 extends over 16 amino acids. Per germline, CDR1 SGHNT and CDR2 YYREEE (reference sequence). The V gene end was trimmed by 0 bases and the J gene end by 2 bases; junction bases not matched to a gene: 4. CDR3 sequence: CASSLGGQGNTDTQYF. CDR3 coding DNA: TGTGCCAGCAGCTTGGGGGGACAGGGAAACACAGATACGCAGTATTTT.

The rearrangement uses TRBV30 and TRBJ2-7, with TRBD1 as a possible D gene (7 bases). The V gene's germline CDR1 is GTSNPN and CDR2 SVGIG (reference sequence). Trimming removed 2 bases at V and 2 bases at J, with 16 bases between. The CDR3 is 15 residues long. The CDR3 here is CAWSPTSGGPYEQYF. The CDR3 DNA sequence: TGTGCCTGGAGTCCCACCTCAGGGGGGCCCTACGAGCAGTACTTC.

This chain connects TRBV7-9 to TRBJ1-1; 7 bases fit TRBD1. With V trimmed by 4 bases and J by 5 bases, 7 bases remained unmatched. CDR3 length: 14 amino acids. Germline V gene data show CDR1 as SEHNR and CDR2 as FQNEAQ (reference sequence). In nucleotides, the CDR3 is TGTGCCAGCAGCTCGACAGGGTACGAAACTGAAGCTTTCTTT. The encoded protein is CASSSTGYETEAFF.

CDR3 nucleotides: TGTGCCAGCAACAACAGGGCTTCATACGAGCAGTACTTC. Protein sequence: CASNNRASYEQYF. V is TRBV2 and J is TRBJ2-7, with a tentative D call TRBD1 (6 bases). V was shortened by 7 bases and J by 4 bases, with 14 bases between the two germline ends. The CDR3 extends over 13 amino acids. Germline CDR1 SNHLY, CDR2 FYNNEI.

This chain joins TRBV4-3 and TRBJ2-1; 8 nucleotides line up with TRBD1. CDR3 length: 17 amino acids. With V trimmed by 3 bases and J by 0 bases, 7 bases remained unmatched. Germline CDR1 LGHNA, CDR2 YSLEER. The CDR3 sequence is CASSQDTGGSSYNEQFF. DNA of the CDR3: TGCGCCAGCAGCCAGGATACAGGGGGGAGCTCCTACAATGAGCAGTTCTTC.

The gene calls are TRBV7-2 and TRBJ2-5; D gene uncertain. With 2 bases removed from V and 11 bases from J, the gap between germline ends came to 12 bases. The CDR3 extends over 12 amino acids. The germline gives CDR1 SGHTA, CDR2 FQGNSA. CDR3: CASSLQLKKQYF. Written as DNA, the CDR3 is TGTGCCAGCAGCTTACAACTAAAAAAACAGTACTTC. Filled out from reference TRBV7-2 and TRBJ2-5, the complete variable domain reads GAGVSQSPSNKVTEKGKDVELRCDPISGHTALYWYRQSLGQGLEFLIYFQGNSAPDKSGLPSDRFSAERTGGSVSTLTIQRTQQEDSAVYLCASSLQLKKQYFGPGTRLLVL.

The rearrangement uses TRBV6-1 and TRBJ1-5; 7 bases agree with TRBD1. The CDR3 is 16 residues long. J was trimmed by 7 bases and V by 2 bases; bases with no gene match: 11. Germline CDR1 and CDR2: MNHNS and SASEGT. The CDR3 region is CASSEQTGNSRQPQHF. In nucleotides, the CDR3 is TGTGCCAGCAGTGAACAGACAGGGAATTCTCGGCAGCCCCAGCATTTT.

The V gene is TRBV7-3, the J gene TRBJ1-6; 9 bases fit TRBD1. V lost 5 bases to trimming and J lost 7 bases; unmatched junction nucleotides: 6. CDR1 is SGHTA, CDR2 FQGTGA, per germline. This CDR3 is built from 15 residues. The CDR3 DNA is TGTGCCAGCAGCGCGAGAGGACAGGGGAATTCACCCCTCCACTTT. It yields the protein CASSARGQGNSPLHF. Looking up the rest from reference TRBV7-3 and TRBJ1-6 gives the full variable domain: GAGVSQTPSNKVTEKGKYVELRCDPISGHTALYWYRQSLGQGPEFLIYFQGTGAADDSGLPNDRFFAVRPEGSVSTLKIQRTERGDSAVYLCASSARGQGNSPLHFGNGTRLTVT.

This chain joins TRBV29-1 and TRBJ2-7; D might be TRBD2 (6 bases). The tail of the sequence fits TRBJ2-5 better, so the J call may be wrong. Germline V CDR1 and CDR2: SQVTM, ANQGSEA. The CDR3 length is 13 residues. The CDR3 bases are TGCAGCACGCGTGGAGGGTTCCAAGAGACCCAGTACTTC. It encodes CSTRGGFQETQYF.

V is TRBV2 and J is TRBJ2-7; TRBD1 aligns across 9 bases. CDR1 is SNHLY and CDR2 is FYNNEI in the germline V gene. The CDR3 runs to 15 residues. J lost 0 bases, V lost 7 bases, and 7 bases had no gene match. DNA of the CDR3: TGTGCCAGCAACGGACAGGGGAAAAGCTCCTACGAGCAGTACTTC. It codes for CASNGQGKSSYEQYF.

The chain carries TRBV5-8 and TRBJ1-5; D unclear. Germline CDR1 and CDR2: SGHTS and YDEGEE. This CDR3 comprises 15 residues. V lost 1 base, J lost 3 bases, and 11 bases lay in between. The CDR3 is CASSLSGIDNQPQHF. The CDR3 nucleotides read TGTGCCAGCAGCTTGTCCGGGATCGACAATCAGCCCCAGCATTTT. Full variable domain (remainder filled in from reference TRBV5-8 and TRBJ1-5): EAGVTQSPTHLIKTRGQQATLRCSPISGHTSVYWYQQALGLGLQFLLWYDEGEERNRGNFPPRFSGRQFPNYSSELNVNALELEDSALYLCASSLSGIDNQPQHFGDGTRLSIL.

This clone showed up just a few times. This sequence joins TRBV7-8 and TRBJ2-7; 7 bases are shared with TRBD1. This CDR3 spans 16 amino acids. From germline, CDR1 is SGHVS and CDR2 FQNEAQ. V was clipped by 4 bases and J by 0 bases; unmatched bases: 9. The CDR3 here is CASSSFVRDSSYEQYF. CDR3 nucleotides: TGTGCCAGCAGCTCCTTCGTCCGGGACAGCTCCTACGAGCAGTACTTC.

The chain couples TRBV13 to TRBJ1-3, with 7 positions matching TRBD1. V shed 0 bases and J 0 bases; nucleotides not matched to a gene: 8. This CDR3 comprises 18 residues. The V gene's germline CDR1 is PRHDT and CDR2 FYEKMQ (reference sequence). CDR3 DNA: TGTGCCAGCAGCTTAGGAAAGGGGGCAAGGAGCTCTGGAAACACCATATATTTT. As protein: CASSLGKGARSSGNTIYF.